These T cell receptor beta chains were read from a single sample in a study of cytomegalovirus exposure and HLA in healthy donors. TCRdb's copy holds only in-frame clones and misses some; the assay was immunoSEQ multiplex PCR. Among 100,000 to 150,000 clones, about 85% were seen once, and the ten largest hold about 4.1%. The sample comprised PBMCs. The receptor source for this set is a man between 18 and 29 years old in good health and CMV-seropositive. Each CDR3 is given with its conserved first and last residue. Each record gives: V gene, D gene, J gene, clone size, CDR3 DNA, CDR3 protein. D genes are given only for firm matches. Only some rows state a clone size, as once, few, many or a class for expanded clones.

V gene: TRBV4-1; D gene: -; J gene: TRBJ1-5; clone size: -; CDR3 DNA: TGCGCCAGCAGCGGTGGGCAGTATAGCAATCAGCCCCAGCATTTT; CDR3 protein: CASSGGQYSNQPQHF
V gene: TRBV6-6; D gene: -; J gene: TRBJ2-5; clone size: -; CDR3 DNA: TGTGCCAGCAGTTACTCTAACAGGGAAGAGACCCAGTACTTC; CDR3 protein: CASSYSNREETQYF
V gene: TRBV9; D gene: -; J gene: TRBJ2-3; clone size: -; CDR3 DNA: TGTGCCAGCAGCGTAGAGTGGGGGCCCCCAGATACGCAGTATTTT; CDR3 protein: CASSVEWGPPDTQYF
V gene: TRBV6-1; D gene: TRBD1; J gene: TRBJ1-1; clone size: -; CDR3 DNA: TGTGCCAGCAGGGAAAATGGACAGGGATTCTTTTCGGTAGCTTTCTTT; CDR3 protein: CASRENGQGFFSVAFF
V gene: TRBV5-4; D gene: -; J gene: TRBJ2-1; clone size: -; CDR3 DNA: TGTGCCAGCAGCTTGGACTGGAGCTCCTACAATGAGCAGTTCTTC; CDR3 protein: CASSLDWSSYNEQFF
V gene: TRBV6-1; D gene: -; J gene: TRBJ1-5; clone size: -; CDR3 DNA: TGTGCCAGCACCCAACAGTCCGTTCAGCCCCAGCATTTT; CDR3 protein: CASTQQSVQPQHF
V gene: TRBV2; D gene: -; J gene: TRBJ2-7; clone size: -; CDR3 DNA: TGTGCCAGCAACGCCGATATCCATTCCTACGAGCAGTACTTC; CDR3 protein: CASNADIHSYEQYF
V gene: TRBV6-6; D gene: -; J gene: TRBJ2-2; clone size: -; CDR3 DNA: TGTGCCACCCTCCGCGGGGATGGTTACACCGGGGAGCTGTTTTTT; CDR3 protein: CATLRGDGYTGELFF
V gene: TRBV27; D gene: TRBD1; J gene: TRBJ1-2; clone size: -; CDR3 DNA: TGTGCCAGCAGTTCGTCCGGGACAGGGGGCGGCTACACCTTC; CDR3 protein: CASSSSGTGGGYTF
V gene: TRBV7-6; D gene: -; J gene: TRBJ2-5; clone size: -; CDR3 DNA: TGTGCCAGCAGCTTATGGGCCGGTGCGTGGGCCCAGTACTTC; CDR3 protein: CASSLWAGAWAQYF
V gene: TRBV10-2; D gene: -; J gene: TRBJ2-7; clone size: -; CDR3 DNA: TGCGCCAGCGAAAGGGGCCGCCCGCCCTACGAGCAGTACTTC; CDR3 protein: CASERGRPPYEQYF
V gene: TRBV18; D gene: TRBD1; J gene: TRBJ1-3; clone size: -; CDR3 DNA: TGTGCCAGCTCACCCGCGACAGGGGCCATCTCTGGAAACACCATATATTTT; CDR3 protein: CASSPATGAISGNTIYF
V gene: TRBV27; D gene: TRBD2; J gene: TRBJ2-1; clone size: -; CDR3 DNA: TGTGCCAGCAGTTTACAAACTAGCGGGGCAGCCTACAATGAGCAGTTCTTC; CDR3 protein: CASSLQTSGAAYNEQFF
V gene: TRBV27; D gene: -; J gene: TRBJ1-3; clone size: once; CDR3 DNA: TGTGCCAGCGCCCGGGGAAACTCTGGAAACACCATATATTTT; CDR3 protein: CASARGNSGNTIYF
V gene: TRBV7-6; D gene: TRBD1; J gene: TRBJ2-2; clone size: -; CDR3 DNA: TGTGCCAGCAGTCGCGACAGGGGAAAAACCGGGGAGCTGTTTTTT; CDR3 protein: CASSRDRGKTGELFF
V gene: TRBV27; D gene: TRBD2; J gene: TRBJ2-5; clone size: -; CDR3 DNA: TGTGCCAGCAGTACTAGCGGCCAAGAGACCCAGTACTTC; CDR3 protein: CASSTSGQETQYF
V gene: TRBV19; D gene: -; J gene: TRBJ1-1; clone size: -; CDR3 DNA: TGTGCCAGTAATCTGGGGGGTTCCAACACTGAAGCTTTCTTT; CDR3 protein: CASNLGGSNTEAFF
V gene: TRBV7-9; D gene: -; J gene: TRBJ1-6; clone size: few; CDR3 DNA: TGTGCCAGCAGCCCGGGGACTCATTCACCCCTCCACTTT; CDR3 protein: CASSPGTHSPLHF
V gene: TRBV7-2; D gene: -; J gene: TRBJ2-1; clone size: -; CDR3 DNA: TGTGCCAGCAGCTTAGGAGGTCCCGCAGTATACAATGAGCAGTTCTTC; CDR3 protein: CASSLGGPAVYNEQFF
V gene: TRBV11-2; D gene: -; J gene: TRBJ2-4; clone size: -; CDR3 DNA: TGTGCCAGCAGCTTACAGAGGCTCAAAAACATTCAGTACTTC; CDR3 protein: CASSLQRLKNIQYF
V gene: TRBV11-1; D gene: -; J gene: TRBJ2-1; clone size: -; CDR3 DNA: TGTGCCAGCAGCTACGCGACTGACAGGTTGGGGTTCTTC; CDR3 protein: CASSYATDRLGFF
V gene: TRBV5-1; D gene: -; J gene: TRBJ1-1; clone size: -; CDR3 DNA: TGCGCCAGCAGCCTCCGGGACATGGTGGCTGAAGCTTTCTTT; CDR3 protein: CASSLRDMVAEAFF
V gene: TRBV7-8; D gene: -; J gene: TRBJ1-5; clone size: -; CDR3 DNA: TGTGCCAGCAGCTTAGGTAACAATCAGCCCCAGCATTTT; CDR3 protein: CASSLGNNQPQHF
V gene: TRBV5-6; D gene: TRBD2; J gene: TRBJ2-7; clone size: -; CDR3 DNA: TGTGCCAGCAGCCTTGGGGCGGGGGGGATCTACGAGCAGTACTTC; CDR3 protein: CASSLGAGGIYEQYF
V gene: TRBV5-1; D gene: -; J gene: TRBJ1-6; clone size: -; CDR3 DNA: TGCGCCAGCAGCTTGCAGGCAGCGGATAATTCACCCCTCCACTTT; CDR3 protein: CASSLQAADNSPLHF
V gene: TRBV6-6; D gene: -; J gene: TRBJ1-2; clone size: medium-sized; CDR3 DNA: TGTGCCAGCAGTCCACAGGGAACCGGCTACACCTTC; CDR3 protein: CASSPQGTGYTF
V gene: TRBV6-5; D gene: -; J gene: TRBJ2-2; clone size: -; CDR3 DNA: TGTGCCAGCAGTCTTCGACAGGCTGTCGGGGAGCTGTTTTTT; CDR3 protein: CASSLRQAVGELFF
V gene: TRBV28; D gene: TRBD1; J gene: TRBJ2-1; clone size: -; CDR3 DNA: TGTGCCAGCAGCACGCCGGACAGGGGCATTCCCGAGCAGTTCTTC; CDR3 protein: CASSTPDRGIPEQFF
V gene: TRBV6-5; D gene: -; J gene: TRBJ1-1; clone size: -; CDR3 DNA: TGTGCCAGCAGTTACGGGGGGGATGGCGCTGAAGCTTTCTTT; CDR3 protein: CASSYGGDGAEAFF
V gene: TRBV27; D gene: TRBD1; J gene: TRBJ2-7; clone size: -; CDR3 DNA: TGTGCCAGCAGTTTACAGGGGGCGCGCTACGAGCAGTACTTC; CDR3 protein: CASSLQGARYEQYF
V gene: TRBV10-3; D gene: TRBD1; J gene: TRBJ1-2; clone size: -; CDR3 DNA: TGTGCCATCAGTGGGGACAGGGAAAATACCTATGGCTACACCTTC; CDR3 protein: CAISGDRENTYGYTF
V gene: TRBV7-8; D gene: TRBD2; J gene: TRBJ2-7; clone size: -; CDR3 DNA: TGTGCCAGCAGCTTAAGGACTAGCGGCTACGAGCAGTACTTC; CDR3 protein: CASSLRTSGYEQYF
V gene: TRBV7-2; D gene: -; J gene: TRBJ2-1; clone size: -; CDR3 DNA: TGTGCCAGCAGCTTAGGCCAATTAGACAATGAGCAGTTCTTC; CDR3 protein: CASSLGQLDNEQFF
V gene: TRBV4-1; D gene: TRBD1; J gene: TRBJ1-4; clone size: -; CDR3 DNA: TGCGCCAGCAGCCAAAGGGACCGACAGGGGACTAATGAAAAACTGTTTTTT; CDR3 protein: CASSQRDRQGTNEKLFF
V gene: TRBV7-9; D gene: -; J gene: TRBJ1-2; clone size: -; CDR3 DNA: TGTGCCAGCAGCCTACAGGGTAATGGCTACACCTTC; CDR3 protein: CASSLQGNGYTF